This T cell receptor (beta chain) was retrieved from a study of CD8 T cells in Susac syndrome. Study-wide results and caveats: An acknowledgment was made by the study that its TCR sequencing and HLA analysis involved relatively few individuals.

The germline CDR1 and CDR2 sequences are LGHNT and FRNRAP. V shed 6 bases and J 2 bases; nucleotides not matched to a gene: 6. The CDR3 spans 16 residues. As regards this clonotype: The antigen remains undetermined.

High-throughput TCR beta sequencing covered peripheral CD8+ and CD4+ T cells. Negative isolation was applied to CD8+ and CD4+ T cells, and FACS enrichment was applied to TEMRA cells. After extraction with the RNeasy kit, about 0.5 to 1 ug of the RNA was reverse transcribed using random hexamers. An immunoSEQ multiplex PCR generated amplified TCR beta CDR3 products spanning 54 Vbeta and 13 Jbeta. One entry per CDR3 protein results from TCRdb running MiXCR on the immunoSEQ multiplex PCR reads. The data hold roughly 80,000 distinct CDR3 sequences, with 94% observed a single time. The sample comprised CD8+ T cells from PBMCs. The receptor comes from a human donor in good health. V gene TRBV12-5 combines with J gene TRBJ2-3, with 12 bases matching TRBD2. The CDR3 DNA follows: TGTGCTAGTGGACCCGGACTAGCGGGGCTCACAGATACGCAGTATTTT. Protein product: CASGPGLAGLTDTQYF. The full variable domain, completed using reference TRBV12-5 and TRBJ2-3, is DARVTQTPRHKVTEMGQEVTMRCQPILGHNTVFWYRQTMMQGLELLAYFRNRAPLDDSGMPKDRFSAEMPDATLATLKIQPSEPRDSAVYFCASGPGLAGLTDTQYFGPGTRLTVL.